This TCR beta chain was sequenced in a study of OX40 agonist ivuxolimab in advanced cancers. TCRdb keeps only in-frame clones here, not all; method: immunoSEQ multiplex PCR. The sample has roughly 7,000 clones, about 74% seen once. This CDR3 is 15 amino acids long. Germline-derived CDR1 and CDR2 are MNHEY and SVGAGI. V was pared by 4 bases and J by 5 bases, with 9 bases of the junction left unmatched. There are a few counts of this clone. Sampling of blood occurred at baseline, cycle 4 day 1, and cycle 7 day 1. This rearrangement joins TRBV6-5 to TRBJ2-5, with 8 bases lining up with TRBD1. The source of this sequence is an adult with an advanced solid tumor such as melanoma, head and neck, liver or kidney cancer. The sample was CD4+ or CD8+ T cells sorted from blood, taken in a trial of the OX40 agonist ivuxolimab. The CDR3 DNA is TGTGCCAGCAGTTCCCGACAGGGGACGGACGAGACCCAGTACTTC. Translating gives CASSSRQGTDETQYF.